Included here is one TCR beta chain sequence, with context. The antigen is undetermined. The germline V and J ends were trimmed by 3 bases and 7 bases, with 17 bases remaining between them. CDR3 size: 14 residues. From germline, CDR1 is SGHNT and CDR2 YYREEE (reference sequence). The record originates from a study of T cell repertoires in cytomegalovirus infection. Each CDR3 protein gets one entry after TCRdb re-called the reads with MiXCR. The sample shows about 83,000 distinct CDR3 sequences, 45% to 55% of them seen only once. The source material was CD8+ T cells from cultured PBMCs, sampled from culture after CMV antigen stimulation. This receptor was obtained from a human donor in good health (CMV status not recorded). Some clones in this sample may be carry-over from other donors' samples. The chain carries TRBV5-4 and TRBJ2-7; possibly TRBD1 for D (6 bases). The CDR3 sequence is CASSSPDSPGEQYF. The CDR3 region has the DNA TGTGCCAGCAGCTCGCCGGACAGTCCTGGGGAGCAGTACTTC. The variable domain in full, completed from reference TRBV5-4 and TRBJ2-7, reads ETGVTQSPTHLIKTRGQQVTLRCSSQSGHNTVSWYQQALGQGPQFIFQYYREEENGRGNFPPRFSGLQFPNYSSELNVNALELDDSALYLCASSSPDSPGEQYFGPGTRLTVT.